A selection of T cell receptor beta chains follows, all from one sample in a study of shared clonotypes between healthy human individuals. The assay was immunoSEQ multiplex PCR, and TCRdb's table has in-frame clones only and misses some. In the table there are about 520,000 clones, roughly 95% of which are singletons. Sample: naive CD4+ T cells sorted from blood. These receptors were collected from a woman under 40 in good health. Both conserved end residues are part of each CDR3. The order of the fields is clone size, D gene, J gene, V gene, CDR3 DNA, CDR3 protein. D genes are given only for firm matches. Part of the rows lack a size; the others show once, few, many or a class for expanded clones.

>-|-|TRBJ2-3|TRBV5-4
TGTGCCAGCAGCTTGGTGGCAGATACGCAGTATTTT
CASSLVADTQYF
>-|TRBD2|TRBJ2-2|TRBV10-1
TGCGCCAGCAGCACGGGACTAGCGGGAGGATACACCGGGGAGCTGTTTTTT
CASSTGLAGGYTGELFF
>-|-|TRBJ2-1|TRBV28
TGTGCCAGCAGTTGGGGAACCGGGACACAGAGCTCCTACAATGAGCAGTTCTTC
CASSWGTGTQSSYNEQFF
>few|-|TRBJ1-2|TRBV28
TGTGCCAGCGGCCGGGGTGGTGGCTACACCTTC
CASGRGGGYTF
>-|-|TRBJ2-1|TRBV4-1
TGCGCCAGCAGCCAAGATCGTACAGAGTACAATGAGCAGTTCTTC
CASSQDRTEYNEQFF
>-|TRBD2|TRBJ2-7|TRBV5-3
TGTGCCAGAAGCGAATTAGCGGGAGTTGACGAGCAGTACTTC
CARSELAGVDEQYF
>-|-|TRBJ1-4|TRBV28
TGTGCCAGCAGTCCCTCCCGGGACGGAACTAATGAAAAACTGTTTTTT
CASSPSRDGTNEKLFF
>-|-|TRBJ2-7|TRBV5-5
TGTGCCAGCAGCCCGGGGAGTGTAAAATACGAGCAGTACTTC
CASSPGSVKYEQYF
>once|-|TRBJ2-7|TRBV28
TGTGCCAGCAGTTTAGAGGAAATGAAAATCGGAACATACGAGCAGTACTTC
CASSLEEMKIGTYEQYF
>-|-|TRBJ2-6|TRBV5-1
TGCGCCAGCAGCAAGGACAGCTCTGGGGCCAACGTCCTGACTTTC
CASSKDSSGANVLTF
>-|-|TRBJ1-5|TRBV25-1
TGTGCCAGCAGTGGTTCCGGAGGGGGCAATCAGCCCCAGCATTTT
CASSGSGGGNQPQHF
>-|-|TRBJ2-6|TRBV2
TGTGCCAGCTCGTTGGGGGCCAACGTCCTGACTTTC
CASSLGANVLTF
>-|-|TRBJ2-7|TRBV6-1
TGTGCCAGCAGTGAAGTATCGGGGAGCCAGATGTACGAGCAGTACTTC
CASSEVSGSQMYEQYF
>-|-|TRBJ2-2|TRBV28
TGTGCCAGCTATGCTAGCGGAGGGGGTACCGGGGAGCTGTTTTTT
CASYASGGGTGELFF
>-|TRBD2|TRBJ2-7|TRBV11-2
TGTGCCAGCAGACCAAGCGGGAGGGCCTACGAGCAGTACTTC
CASRPSGRAYEQYF
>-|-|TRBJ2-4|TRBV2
TGTGCCAGCAGTGAAAAGGGGCTAGCCAAAAACATTCAGTACTTC
CASSEKGLAKNIQYF
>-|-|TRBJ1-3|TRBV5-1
TGCGCCAGCAGCTTGGGACAATGGGACGATGGAAACACCATATATTTT
CASSLGQWDDGNTIYF
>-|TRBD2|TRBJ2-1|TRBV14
TGTGCCAGCAGACGATTCGAAGGGACTAGCGGTAACAATGAGCAGTTCTTC
CASRRFEGTSGNNEQFF
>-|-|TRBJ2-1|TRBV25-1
TGTGCCAGCAGCGGGGGTAGCTCCTACAATGAGCAGTTCTTC
CASSGGSSYNEQFF
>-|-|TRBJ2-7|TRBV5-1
TGCGCCAGCAGCTTGGAAGGCCGGAACCCTTCCTCCGAGCAGTACTTC
CASSLEGRNPSSEQYF
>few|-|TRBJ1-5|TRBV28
TGTGCCAGCAGTTTAGTGGGCAGCTATAGCAATCAGCCCCAGCATTTT
CASSLVGSYSNQPQHF
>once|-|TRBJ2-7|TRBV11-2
TGTGCCAGCAGCTCAGGGGTGGGGGGCGAGCAGTACTTC
CASSSGVGGEQYF
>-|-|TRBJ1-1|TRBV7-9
TGTGCCAGCAGCTTAGCCTCTGGTTGGGTGGCAACTGAAGCTTTCTTT
CASSLASGWVATEAFF
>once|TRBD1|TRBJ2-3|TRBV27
TGTGCCAGCAGCCTATCGCCGGGACAGGGTGCAGATACGCAGTATTTT
CASSLSPGQGADTQYF
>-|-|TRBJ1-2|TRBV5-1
TGCGCCAGCAGCTTCTACCCACCAGGAAACTATGGCTACACCTTC
CASSFYPPGNYGYTF
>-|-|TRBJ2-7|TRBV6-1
TGTGCCAGCAGTCCACCTCCCTCTACATACGAGCAGTACTTC
CASSPPPSTYEQYF
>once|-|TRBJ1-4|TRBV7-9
TGTGCCAGCAGCTTAGGAACAACTAATGAAAAACTGTTTTTT
CASSLGTTNEKLFF
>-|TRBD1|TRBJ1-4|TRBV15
TGTGCCACCAGCAGTCGACAGGGCGTGGATGAAAAACTGTTTTTT
CATSSRQGVDEKLFF
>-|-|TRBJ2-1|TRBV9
TGTGCCAGCAGCGTAGTGGCGGGCTCCATTTACAATGAGCAGTTCTTC
CASSVVAGSIYNEQFF
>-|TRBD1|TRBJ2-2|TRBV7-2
TGTGCCAGCAGCCAGACAGGGAGCACTAACACCGGGGAGCTGTTTTTT
CASSQTGSTNTGELFF
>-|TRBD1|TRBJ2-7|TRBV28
TGTGCCAGCACTAAGTTCGGGACAGGCCGATACGAGCAGTACTTC
CASTKFGTGRYEQYF
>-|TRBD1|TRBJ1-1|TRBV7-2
TGTGCCAGCAGCCCGTGGGGGACAGGGGTATACACTGAAGCTTTCTTT
CASSPWGTGVYTEAFF
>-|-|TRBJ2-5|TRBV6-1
TGTGCCAGCAGTAGTTTTTGGGCGACGAGAGAGACCCAGTACTTC
CASSSFWATRETQYF
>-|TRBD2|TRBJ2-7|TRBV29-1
TGCAGCGTAAGGAAGCGGGAGGGGGGCTCCTACGAGCAGTACTTC
CSVRKREGGSYEQYF
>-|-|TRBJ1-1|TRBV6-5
TGTGCCAGCAGTTACTCTTCCCTGAACACTGAAGCTTTCTTT
CASSYSSLNTEAFF
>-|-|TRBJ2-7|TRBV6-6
TGTGCCAGCAGTTACGAAGGACGTCACTACGAGCAGTACTTC
CASSYEGRHYEQYF
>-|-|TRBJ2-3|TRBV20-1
TGCAGTGCCCCGGTTAGGGGGCAGTATTTT
CSAPVRGQYF
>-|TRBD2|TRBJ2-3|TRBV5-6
TGTGCCAGCAGCTTGGTAGCGGGAGCAGCAGATACGCAGTATTTT
CASSLVAGAADTQYF
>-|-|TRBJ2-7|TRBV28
TGTGCCAGCAGTTCCCGGACGGAGCAGTACTTC
CASSSRTEQYF
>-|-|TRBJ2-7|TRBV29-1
TGCAGCGTTGAGCGGGGTTACGAGCAGTACTTC
CSVERGYEQYF
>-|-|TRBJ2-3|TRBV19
TGTGCGAGGGGCCGGACCAAGAAAGAGAACACAGATACGCAGTATTTT
CARGRTKKENTDTQYF
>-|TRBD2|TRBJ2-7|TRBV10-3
TGTGCCATCAGTGGAGCGGGAGGTCCCTACGAGCAGTACTTC
CAISGAGGPYEQYF
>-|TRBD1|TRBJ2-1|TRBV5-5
TGTGCCAGCAGCTTGGAGGGACAGGGTGTGCACAATGAGCAGTTCTTC
CASSLEGQGVHNEQFF
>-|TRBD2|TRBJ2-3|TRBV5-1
TGCGCCAGCAGCCCGACTAGCGGGATAAACACAGATACGCAGTATTTT
CASSPTSGINTDTQYF